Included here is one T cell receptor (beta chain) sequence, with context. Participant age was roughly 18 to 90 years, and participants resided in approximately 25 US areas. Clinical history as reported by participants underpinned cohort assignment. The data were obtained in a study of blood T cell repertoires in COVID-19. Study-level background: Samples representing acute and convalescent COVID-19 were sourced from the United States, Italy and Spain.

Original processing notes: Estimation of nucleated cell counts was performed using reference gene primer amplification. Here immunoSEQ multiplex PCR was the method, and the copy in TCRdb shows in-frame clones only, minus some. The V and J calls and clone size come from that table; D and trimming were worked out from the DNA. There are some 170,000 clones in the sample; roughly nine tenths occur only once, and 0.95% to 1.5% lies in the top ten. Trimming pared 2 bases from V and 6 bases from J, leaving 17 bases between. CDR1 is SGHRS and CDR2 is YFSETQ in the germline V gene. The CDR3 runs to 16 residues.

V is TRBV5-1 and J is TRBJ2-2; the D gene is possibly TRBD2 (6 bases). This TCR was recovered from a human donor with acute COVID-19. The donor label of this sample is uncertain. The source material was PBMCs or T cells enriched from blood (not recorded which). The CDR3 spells CASSFEGRRSAGELFF. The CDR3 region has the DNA TGCGCCAGCAGCTTTGAGGGGAGGAGGAGCGCCGGGGAGCTGTTTTTT.